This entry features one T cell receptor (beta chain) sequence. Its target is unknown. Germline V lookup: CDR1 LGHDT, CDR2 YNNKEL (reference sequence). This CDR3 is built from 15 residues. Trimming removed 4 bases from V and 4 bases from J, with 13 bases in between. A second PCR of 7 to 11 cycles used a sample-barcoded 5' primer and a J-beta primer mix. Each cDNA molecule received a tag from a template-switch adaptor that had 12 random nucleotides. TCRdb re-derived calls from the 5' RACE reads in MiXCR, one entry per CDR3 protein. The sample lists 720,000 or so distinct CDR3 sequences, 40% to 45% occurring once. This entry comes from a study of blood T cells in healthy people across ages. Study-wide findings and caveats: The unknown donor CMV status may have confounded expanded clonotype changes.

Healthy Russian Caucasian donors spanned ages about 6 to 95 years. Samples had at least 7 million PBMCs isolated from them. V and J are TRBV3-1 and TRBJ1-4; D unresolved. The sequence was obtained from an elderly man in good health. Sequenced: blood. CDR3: CASSPSDAFNEKLFF. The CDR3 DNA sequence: TGTGCCAGCAGCCCCAGCGACGCGTTTAATGAAAAACTGTTTTTT.